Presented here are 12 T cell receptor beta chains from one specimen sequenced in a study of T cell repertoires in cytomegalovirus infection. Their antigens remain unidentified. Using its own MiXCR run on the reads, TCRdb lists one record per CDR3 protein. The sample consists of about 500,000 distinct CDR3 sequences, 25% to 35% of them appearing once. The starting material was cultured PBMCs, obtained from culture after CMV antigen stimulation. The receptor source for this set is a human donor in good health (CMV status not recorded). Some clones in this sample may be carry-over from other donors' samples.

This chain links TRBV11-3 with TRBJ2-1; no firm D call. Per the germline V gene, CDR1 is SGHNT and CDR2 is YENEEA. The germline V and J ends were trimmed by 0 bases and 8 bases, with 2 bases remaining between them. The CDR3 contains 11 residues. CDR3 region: CASSLDHEQFF. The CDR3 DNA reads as TGTGCCAGCAGCTTAGATCATGAGCAGTTCTTC.

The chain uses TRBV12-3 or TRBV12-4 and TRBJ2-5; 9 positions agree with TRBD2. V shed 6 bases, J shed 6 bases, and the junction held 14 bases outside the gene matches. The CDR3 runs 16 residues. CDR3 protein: CASSLYGTSFWQTQYF. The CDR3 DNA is TGTGCCAGCAGCCTCTACGGGACTAGCTTTTGGCAGACCCAGTACTTC.

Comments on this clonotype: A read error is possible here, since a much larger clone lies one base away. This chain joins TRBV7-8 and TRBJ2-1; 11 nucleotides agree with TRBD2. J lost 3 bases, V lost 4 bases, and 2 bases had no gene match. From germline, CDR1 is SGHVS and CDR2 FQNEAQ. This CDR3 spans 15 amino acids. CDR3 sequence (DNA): TGTGCCAGCAGCTCGACTAGCGGGATCTACAATGAGCAGTTCTTC. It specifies CASSSTSGIYNEQFF.

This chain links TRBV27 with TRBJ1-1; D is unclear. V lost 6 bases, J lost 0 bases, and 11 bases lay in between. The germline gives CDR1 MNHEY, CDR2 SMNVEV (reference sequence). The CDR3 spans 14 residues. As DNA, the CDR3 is TGTGCCAGCAGCCAAATAGCACTGAACACTGAAGCTTTCTTT. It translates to CASSQIALNTEAFF.

CDR3: CASSSHRGRDEQFF. In nucleotides, the CDR3 is TGTGCCAGCAGCTCCCACAGGGGGCGAGATGAGCAGTTCTTC. The chain employs TRBV7-4 and TRBJ2-1, with 9 bases matching TRBD1. The V segment lost 4 bases and the J segment 8 bases; nucleotides outside the gene matches: 6. This CDR3 contains 14 residues. CDR1 is SGHVT, CDR2 SQSDAQ, per germline.

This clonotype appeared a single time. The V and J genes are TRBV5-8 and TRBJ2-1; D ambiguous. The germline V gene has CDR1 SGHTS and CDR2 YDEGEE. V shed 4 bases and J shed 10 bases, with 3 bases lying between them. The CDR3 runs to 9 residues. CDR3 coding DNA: TGTGCCAGCAGCAAGGAGCAGTTCTTC. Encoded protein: CASSKEQFF.

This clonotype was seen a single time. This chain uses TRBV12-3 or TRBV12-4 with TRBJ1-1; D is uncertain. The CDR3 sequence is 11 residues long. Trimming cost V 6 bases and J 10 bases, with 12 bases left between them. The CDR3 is CASSRASRAFF. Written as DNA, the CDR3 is TGTGCCAGCAGCCGAGCTAGTAGAGCTTTCTTT.

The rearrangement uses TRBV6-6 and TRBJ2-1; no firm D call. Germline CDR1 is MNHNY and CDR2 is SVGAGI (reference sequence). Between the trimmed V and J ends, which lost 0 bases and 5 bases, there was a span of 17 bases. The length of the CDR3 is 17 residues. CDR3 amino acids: CASSYSRAPSGDNEQFF. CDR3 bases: TGTGCCAGCAGTTACTCTAGGGCCCCATCGGGCGACAATGAGCAGTTCTTC.

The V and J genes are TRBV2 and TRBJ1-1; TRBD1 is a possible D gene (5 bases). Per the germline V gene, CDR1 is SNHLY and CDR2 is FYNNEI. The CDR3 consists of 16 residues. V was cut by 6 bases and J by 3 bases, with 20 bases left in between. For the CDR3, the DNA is TGTGCCAGCAGGCAAAGTGGGGCTCCGCCCGACACTGAAGCTTTCTTT. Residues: CASRQSGAPPDTEAFF.

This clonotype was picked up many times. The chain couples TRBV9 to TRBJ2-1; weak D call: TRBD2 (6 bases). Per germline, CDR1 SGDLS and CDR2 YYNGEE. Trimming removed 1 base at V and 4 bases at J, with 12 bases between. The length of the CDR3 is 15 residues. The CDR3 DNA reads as TGTGCCAGCAGCGTATCCGGGAGCGGGTACAATGAGCAGTTCTTC. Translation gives CASSVSGSGYNEQFF.

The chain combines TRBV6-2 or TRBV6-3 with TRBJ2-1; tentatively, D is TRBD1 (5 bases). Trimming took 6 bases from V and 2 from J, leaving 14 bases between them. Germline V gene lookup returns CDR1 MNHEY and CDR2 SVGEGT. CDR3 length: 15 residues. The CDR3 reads CASSPAGPTYNEQFF. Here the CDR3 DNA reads TGTGCCAGCAGCCCCGCAGGGCCCACCTACAATGAGCAGTTCTTC.

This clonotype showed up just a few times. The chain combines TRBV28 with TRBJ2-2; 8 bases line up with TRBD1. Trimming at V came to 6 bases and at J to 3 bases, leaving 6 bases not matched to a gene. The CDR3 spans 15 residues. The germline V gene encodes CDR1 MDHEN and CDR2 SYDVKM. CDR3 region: CASSPDRADTGELFF. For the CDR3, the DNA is TGTGCCAGCAGCCCGGACAGGGCGGACACCGGGGAGCTGTTTTTT.